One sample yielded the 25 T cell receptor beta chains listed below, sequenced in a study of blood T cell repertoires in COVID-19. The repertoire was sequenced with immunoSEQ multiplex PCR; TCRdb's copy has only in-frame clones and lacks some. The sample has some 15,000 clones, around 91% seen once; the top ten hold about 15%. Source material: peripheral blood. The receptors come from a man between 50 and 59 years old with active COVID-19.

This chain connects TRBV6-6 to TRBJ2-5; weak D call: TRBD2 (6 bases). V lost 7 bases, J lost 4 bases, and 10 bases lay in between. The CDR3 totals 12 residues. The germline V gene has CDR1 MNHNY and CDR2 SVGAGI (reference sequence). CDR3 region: CASNRAGETQYF. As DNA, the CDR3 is TGTGCCAGCAATCGAGCGGGAGAGACCCAGTACTTC.

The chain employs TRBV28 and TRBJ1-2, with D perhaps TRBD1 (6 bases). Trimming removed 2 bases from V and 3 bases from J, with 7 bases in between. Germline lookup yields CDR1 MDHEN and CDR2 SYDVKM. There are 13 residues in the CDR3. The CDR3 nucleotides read TGTGCCAGCAGTTTAGGGGGCCACTATGGCTACACCTTC. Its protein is CASSLGGHYGYTF.

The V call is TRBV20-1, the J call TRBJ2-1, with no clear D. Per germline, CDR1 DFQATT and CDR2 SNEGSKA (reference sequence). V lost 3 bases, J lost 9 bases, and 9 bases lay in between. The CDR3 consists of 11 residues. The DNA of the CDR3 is TGCAGTGCTAGTTTATTAGCTGAGCAGTTCTTC. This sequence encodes CSASLLAEQFF.

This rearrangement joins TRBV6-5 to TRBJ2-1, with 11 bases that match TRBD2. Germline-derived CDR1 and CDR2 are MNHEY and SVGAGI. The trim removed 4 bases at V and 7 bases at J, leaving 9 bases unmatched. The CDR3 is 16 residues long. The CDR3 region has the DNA TGTGCCAGCAGTTTTCGGCGGGTAGCGGGGGGGAATGAGCAGTTCTTC. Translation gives CASSFRRVAGGNEQFF.

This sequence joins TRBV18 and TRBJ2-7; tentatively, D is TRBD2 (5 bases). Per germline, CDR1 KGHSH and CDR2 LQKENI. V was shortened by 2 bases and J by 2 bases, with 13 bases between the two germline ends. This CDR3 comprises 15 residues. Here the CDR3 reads CASSPSNSVTYEQYF. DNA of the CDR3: TGTGCCAGCTCACCATCCAATAGCGTAACCTACGAGCAGTACTTC.

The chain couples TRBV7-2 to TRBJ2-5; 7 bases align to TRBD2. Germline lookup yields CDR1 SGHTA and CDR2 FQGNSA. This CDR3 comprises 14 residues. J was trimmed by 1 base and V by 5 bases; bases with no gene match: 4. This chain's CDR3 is CASSVSSGQETQYF. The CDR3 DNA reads TGTGCCAGCAGCGTGTCTAGCGGCCAAGAGACCCAGTACTTC.

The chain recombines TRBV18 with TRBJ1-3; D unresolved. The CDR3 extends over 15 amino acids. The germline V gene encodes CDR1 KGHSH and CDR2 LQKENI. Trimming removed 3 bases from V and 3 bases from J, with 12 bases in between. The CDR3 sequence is CASSPPGSSGNTIYF. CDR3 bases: TGTGCCAGCTCACCGCCAGGTTCAAGTGGAAACACCATATATTTT.

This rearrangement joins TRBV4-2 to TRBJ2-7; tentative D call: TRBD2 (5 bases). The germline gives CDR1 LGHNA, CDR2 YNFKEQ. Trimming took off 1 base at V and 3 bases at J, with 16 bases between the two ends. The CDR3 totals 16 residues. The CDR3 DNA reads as TGTGCCAGCAGCCAAGTCCCATTCTCGAGCGGCTACGAGCAGTACTTC. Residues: CASSQVPFSSGYEQYF.

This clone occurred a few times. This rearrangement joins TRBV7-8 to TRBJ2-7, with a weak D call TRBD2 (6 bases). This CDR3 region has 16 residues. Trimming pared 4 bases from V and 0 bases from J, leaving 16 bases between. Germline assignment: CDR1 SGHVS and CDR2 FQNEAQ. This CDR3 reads CASSSGTLRSSYEQYF. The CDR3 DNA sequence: TGTGCCAGCAGCTCCGGGACTCTCAGGAGCTCCTACGAGCAGTACTTC.

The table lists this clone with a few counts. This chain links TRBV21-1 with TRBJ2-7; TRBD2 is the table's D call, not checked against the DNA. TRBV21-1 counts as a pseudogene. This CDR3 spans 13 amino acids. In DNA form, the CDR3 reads TGTGCCAGCAGCGAGGATCCCACCTACGAGCAGTACTTC. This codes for CASSEDPTYEQYF.

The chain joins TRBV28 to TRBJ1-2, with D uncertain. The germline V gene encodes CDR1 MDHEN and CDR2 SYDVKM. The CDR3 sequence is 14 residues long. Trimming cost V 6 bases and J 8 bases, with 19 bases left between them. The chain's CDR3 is CASSSSWEGLGYTF. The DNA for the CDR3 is TGTGCCAGCAGCTCCAGTTGGGAGGGTCTAGGCTACACCTTC.

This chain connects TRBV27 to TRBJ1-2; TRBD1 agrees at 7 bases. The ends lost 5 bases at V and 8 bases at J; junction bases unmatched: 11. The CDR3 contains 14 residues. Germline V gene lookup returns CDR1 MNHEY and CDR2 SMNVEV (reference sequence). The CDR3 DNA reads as TGTGCCAGCAGTCCGTACCCAGGGGGTGAGGGCTACACCTTC. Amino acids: CASSPYPGGEGYTF.

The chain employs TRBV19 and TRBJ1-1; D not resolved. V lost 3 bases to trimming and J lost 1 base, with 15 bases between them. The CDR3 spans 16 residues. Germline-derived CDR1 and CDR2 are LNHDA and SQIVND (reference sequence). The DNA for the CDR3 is TGTGCCAGTAGTATTCCCCTAAGGAGACCGAACACTGAAGCTTTCTTT. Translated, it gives CASSIPLRRPNTEAFF.

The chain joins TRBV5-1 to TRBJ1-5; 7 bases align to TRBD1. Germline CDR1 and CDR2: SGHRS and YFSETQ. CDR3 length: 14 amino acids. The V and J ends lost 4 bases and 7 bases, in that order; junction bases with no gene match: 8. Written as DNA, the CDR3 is TGCGCCAGCAGCCAAGGACAGGACGGGCAGCCCCAGCATTTT. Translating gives CASSQGQDGQPQHF.

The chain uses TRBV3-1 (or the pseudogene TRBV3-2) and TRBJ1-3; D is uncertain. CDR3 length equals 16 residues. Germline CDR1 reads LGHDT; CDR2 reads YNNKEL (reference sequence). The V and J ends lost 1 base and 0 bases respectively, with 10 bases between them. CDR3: CASSQVKKSSGNTIYF. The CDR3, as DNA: TGTGCCAGCAGCCAAGTGAAGAAGAGCTCTGGAAACACCATATATTTT.

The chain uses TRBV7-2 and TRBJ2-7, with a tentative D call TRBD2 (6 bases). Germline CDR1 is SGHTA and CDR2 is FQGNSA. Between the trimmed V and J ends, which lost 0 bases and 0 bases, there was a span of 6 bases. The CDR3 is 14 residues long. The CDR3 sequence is CASSLAGGSYEQYF. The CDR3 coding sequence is TGTGCCAGCAGCTTAGCGGGAGGCTCCTACGAGCAGTACTTC.

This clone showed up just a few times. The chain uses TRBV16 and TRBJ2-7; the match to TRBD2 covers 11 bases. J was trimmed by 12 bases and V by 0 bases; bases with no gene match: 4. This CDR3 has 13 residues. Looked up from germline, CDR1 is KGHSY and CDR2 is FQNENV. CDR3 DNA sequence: TGTGCCAGCAGCCAATCGACTAGCGGGAAGGTGTACTTC. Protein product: CASSQSTSGKVYF.

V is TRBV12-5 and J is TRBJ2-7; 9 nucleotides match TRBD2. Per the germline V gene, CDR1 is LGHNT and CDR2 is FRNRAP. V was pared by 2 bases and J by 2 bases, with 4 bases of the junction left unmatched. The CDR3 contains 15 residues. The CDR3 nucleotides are TGTGCTAGTGGTTTGTGGGCGGGAGGGCCCTACGAGCAGTACTTC. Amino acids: CASGLWAGGPYEQYF.

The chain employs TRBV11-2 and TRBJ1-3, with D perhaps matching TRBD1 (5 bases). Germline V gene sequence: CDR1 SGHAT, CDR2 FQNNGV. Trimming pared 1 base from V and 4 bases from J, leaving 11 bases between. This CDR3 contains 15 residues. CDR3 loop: CASSLGGGAGNTIYF. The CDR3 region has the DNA TGTGCCAGCAGCTTAGGTGGAGGGGCCGGAAACACCATATATTTT.

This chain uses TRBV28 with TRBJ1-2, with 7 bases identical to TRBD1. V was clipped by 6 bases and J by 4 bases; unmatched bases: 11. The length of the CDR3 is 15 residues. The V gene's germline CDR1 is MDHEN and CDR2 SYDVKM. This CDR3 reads CASRKGGGGSYGYTF. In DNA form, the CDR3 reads TGTGCCAGCAGAAAAGGAGGGGGCGGTAGCTATGGCTACACCTTC.

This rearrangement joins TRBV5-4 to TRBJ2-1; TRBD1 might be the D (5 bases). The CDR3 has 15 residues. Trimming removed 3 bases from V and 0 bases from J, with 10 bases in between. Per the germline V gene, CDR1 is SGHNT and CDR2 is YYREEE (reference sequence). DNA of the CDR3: TGTGCCAGCAGCTCGTACGGACACTCCTACAATGAGCAGTTCTTC. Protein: CASSSYGHSYNEQFF. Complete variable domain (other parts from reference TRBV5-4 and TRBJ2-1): ETGVTQSPTHLIKTRGQQVTLRCSSQSGHNTVSWYQQALGQGPQFIFQYYREEENGRGNFPPRFSGLQFPNYSSELNVNALELDDSALYLCASSSYGHSYNEQFFGPGTRLTVL.

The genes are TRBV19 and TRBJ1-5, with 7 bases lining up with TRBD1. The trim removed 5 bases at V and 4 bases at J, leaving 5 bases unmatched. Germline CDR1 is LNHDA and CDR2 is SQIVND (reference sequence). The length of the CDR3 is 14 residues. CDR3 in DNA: TGTGCCAGTAGTCGGGACAGCCTAAATCAGCCCCAGCATTTT. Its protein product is CASSRDSLNQPQHF.

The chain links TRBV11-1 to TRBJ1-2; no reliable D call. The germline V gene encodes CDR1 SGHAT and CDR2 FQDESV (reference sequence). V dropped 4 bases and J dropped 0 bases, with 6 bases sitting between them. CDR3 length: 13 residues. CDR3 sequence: CASSSGTNYGYTF. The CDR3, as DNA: TGTGCCAGCAGCTCGGGGACTAACTATGGCTACACCTTC.

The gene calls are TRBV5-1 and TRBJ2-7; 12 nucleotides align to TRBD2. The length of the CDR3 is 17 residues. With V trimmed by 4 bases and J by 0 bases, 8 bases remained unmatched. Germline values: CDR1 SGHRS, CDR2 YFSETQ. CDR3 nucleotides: TGCGCCAGCAGCAAGGATCTAGCGGGAGGGAGCTCCTACGAGCAGTACTTC. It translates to CASSKDLAGGSSYEQYF. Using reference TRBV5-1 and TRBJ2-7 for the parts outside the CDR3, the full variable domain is KAGVTQTPRYLIKTRGQQVTLSCSPISGHRSVSWYQQTPGQGLQFLFEYFSETQRNKGNFPGRFSGRQFSNSRSEMNVSTLELGDSALYLCASSKDLAGGSSYEQYFGPGTRLTVT.

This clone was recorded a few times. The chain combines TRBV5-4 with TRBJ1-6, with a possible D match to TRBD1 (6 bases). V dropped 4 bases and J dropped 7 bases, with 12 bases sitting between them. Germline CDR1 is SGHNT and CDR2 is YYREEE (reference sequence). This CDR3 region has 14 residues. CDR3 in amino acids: CASSLNTGNSPLHF. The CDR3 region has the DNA TGTGCCAGCAGCCTCAATACAGGGAATTCACCCCTCCACTTT.